This is a list of T cell receptor beta chains from one sample in a study of T cell repertoires in cytomegalovirus infection. MiXCR, run by TCRdb on the reads, gives a single entry per CDR3 protein. The repertoire includes just under 550,000 distinct CDR3 sequences, about 26% of them detected once, and 13% sits in the top ten. Sequenced sample: PBMCs. Receptors were obtained from a human donor in good health (CMV status not recorded). Some clones in this sample may be carry-over from other donors' samples. CDR3s include the opening cysteine and the closing phenylalanine or tryptophan. D genes are given only for firm matches. Size is stated for part of the rows, as once, few or many counts, or as a class when the clone is expanded.

size	V	J	D	CDR3	DNA
once	TRBV2	TRBJ2-6	NA	CASSQAIGSGANVLTF	TGTGCCAGCTCCCAGGCTATAGGGTCTGGGGCCAACGTCCTGACTTTC
NA	TRBV24-1	TRBJ2-1	TRBD2	CATSGTSGRLDEQFF	TGTGCCACCAGTGGCACTAGCGGTAGGCTCGATGAGCAGTTCTTC
NA	TRBV7-2	TRBJ2-5	NA	CASSADRLQETQYF	TGTGCCAGCAGCGCGGACAGACTCCAAGAGACCCAGTACTTC
many	TRBV18	TRBJ1-1	TRBD1	CASSLTGGNTEAFF	TGTGCCAGCTCATTGACAGGGGGGAACACTGAAGCTTTCTTT
NA	TRBV7-9	TRBJ2-3	NA	CASRLGLQDTQYF	TGTGCCAGCAGGTTGGGGTTGCAAGATACGCAGTATTTT
few	TRBV2	TRBJ1-3	NA	CASSAAVGGGNTIYF	TGTGCCAGCAGTGCTGCGGTTGGTGGTGGAAACACCATATATTTT
NA	TRBV28	TRBJ2-1	NA	CASRSRRDGWDNEQFF	TGTGCCAGCAGGTCCCGCCGGGACGGGTGGGACAATGAGCAGTTCTTC
many	TRBV7-8	TRBJ2-1	NA	CASSLMGGRALRPSSEQFF	TGTGCCAGCAGCTTAATGGGGGGGCGCGCCCTGCGTCCATCAAGTGAGCAGTTCTTC
NA	TRBV12-3/TRBV12-4	TRBJ2-1	TRBD2	CASSLALGGRAGDEQFF	TGTGCCAGCAGTTTAGCACTTGGCGGGAGGGCCGGGGATGAGCAGTTCTTC
once	TRBV30	TRBJ2-1	NA	CAWNRDPLDNEQFF	TGTGCCTGGAACCGGGACCCGTTGGACAATGAGCAGTTCTTC
NA	TRBV7-2	TRBJ2-3	NA	CASNFVGGRGGSARTDTQYF	TGTGCCAGCAACTTCGTGGGGGGGCGGGGCGGGAGTGCTCGCACAGATACGCAGTATTTT
NA	TRBV29-1	TRBJ2-2	NA	CSVDRAGELFF	TGCAGCGTTGACAGGGCCGGGGAGCTGTTTTTT
NA	TRBV7-8	TRBJ2-1	TRBD1	CASSSYQTGGNEQFF	TGTGCCAGCAGCTCCTATCAAACAGGGGGCAATGAGCAGTTCTTC
NA	TRBV2	TRBJ1-2	NA	CASKPSTSGYGYTF	TGTGCCAGCAAACCCTCCACGTCTGGCTATGGCTACACCTTC
few	TRBV6-2/TRBV6-3	TRBJ2-1	NA	CASSYRLAEGIRLDEQFF	TGTGCCAGCAGTTACCGGCTAGCCGAGGGGATTAGACTCGATGAGCAGTTCTTC
few	TRBV6-1	TRBJ2-1	TRBD1	CASSEQGAYNEQFF	TGTGCCAGCAGTGAGCAGGGGGCCTACAATGAGCAGTTCTTC
many	TRBV7-2	TRBJ1-1	TRBD1	CASSHRDRATEAFF	TGTGCCAGCAGCCACCGGGACAGGGCCACTGAAGCTTTCTTT
NA	TRBV28	TRBJ2-6	NA	CASRSGGSGANVLTF	TGTGCCAGCAGATCTGGGGGCTCTGGGGCCAACGTCCTGACTTTC
NA	TRBV20-1	TRBJ2-1	TRBD2	CSAKRGTYNEQFF	TGCAGTGCTAAGCGGGGGACATACAATGAGCAGTTCTTC
few	TRBV27	TRBJ1-1	TRBD1	CASSSGQGWGTEAFF	TGTGCCAGCAGTTCCGGACAGGGGTGGGGCACTGAAGCTTTCTTT
NA	TRBV6-6	TRBJ1-2	TRBD1	CASRGTGFDYGYTF	TGTGCCAGCAGGGGGACAGGGTTTGACTATGGCTACACCTTC
few	TRBV20-1	TRBJ1-5	NA	CSAREQAPSGNQPQHF	TGCAGTGCTAGAGAACAAGCCCCGTCGGGCAATCAGCCCCAGCATTTT
few	TRBV5-4	TRBJ1-3	NA	CASSSLGRAGNTIYF	TGTGCCAGCAGCTCCCTGGGCAGGGCTGGAAACACCATATATTTT
NA	TRBV5-1	TRBJ2-1	NA	CASSLARQSRDNEQFF	TGCGCCAGCAGCTTGGCCAGACAGTCTAGGGACAATGAGCAGTTCTTC
NA	TRBV20-1	TRBJ2-5	NA	CSARASLAGLGETQYF	TGCAGTGCTAGAGCCTCCCTTGCGGGATTAGGGGAGACCCAGTACTTC
many	TRBV28	TRBJ2-6	NA	CASSPGGVSGANVLTF	TGTGCCAGCAGCCCCGGGGGCGTATCTGGGGCCAACGTCCTGACTTTC
few	TRBV4-2	TRBJ2-5	NA	CASSQEAKTQYF	TGTGCCAGCAGCCAAGAGGCGAAGACCCAGTACTTC
NA	TRBV25-1	TRBJ2-1	NA	CASSEYGQGPYNEQFF	TGTGCCAGCAGTGAATACGGGCAGGGGCCCTACAATGAGCAGTTCTTC
few	TRBV5-6	TRBJ1-1	NA	CASSLGQRYTEAFF	TGTGCCAGCAGCTTGGGACAGAGGTACACTGAAGCTTTCTTT
few	TRBV6-2/TRBV6-3	TRBJ1-5	NA	CASSYFAGNQPQHF	TGTGCCAGCAGTTATTTCGCCGGAAATCAGCCCCAGCATTTT
few	TRBV7-2	TRBJ1-3	NA	CASSLLSGGGGAFSGNTIYF	TGTGCCAGCAGCCTCCTCAGTGGGGGGGGCGGGGCCTTCTCTGGAAACACCATATATTTT
few	TRBV7-3	TRBJ1-1	NA	CASSYEPNTEAFF	TGTGCCAGCAGCTACGAACCGAACACTGAAGCTTTCTTT
many	TRBV7-8	TRBJ2-3	TRBD1	CASQGARGTDTQYF	TGTGCCAGCCAGGGGGCCCGAGGGACAGATACGCAGTATTTT
few	TRBV4-1	TRBJ1-3	NA	CASSQDGDPQSGNTIYF	TGCGCCAGCAGCCAAGATGGGGACCCCCAATCTGGAAACACCATATATTTT
NA	TRBV12-3/TRBV12-4	TRBJ1-1	NA	CASSLEYVVALTPFRNTEAFF	TGTGCCAGCAGTTTAGAATACGTCGTGGCACTGACACCCTTTCGGAACACTGAAGCTTTCTTT
few	TRBV7-6	TRBJ2-5	TRBD2	CASSLAGAGQTQYF	TGTGCCAGCAGCTTGGCGGGAGCCGGCCAGACCCAGTACTTC
many	TRBV7-8	TRBJ1-5	NA	CASSLGGPDQPQHF	TGTGCCAGCAGCCTCGGGGGCCCTGATCAGCCCCAGCATTTT
NA	TRBV19	TRBJ2-3	TRBD2	CASSIGSGVSTDTQYF	TGTGCCAGTAGTATCGGTAGCGGGGTGAGCACAGATACGCAGTATTTT
few	TRBV19	TRBJ2-7	TRBD1	CASSIKGRGIGEQYF	TGTGCCAGTAGTATCAAGGGCAGGGGGATCGGCGAGCAGTACTTC
NA	TRBV2	TRBJ1-5	TRBD1	CASRGTGVNQPQHF	TGTGCCAGCAGGGGGACAGGAGTCAATCAGCCCCAGCATTTT
few	TRBV20-1	TRBJ2-5	TRBD1	CSARGDRRETQYF	TGCAGTGCTAGGGGGGACAGGCGAGAGACCCAGTACTTC
few	TRBV4-1	TRBJ1-3	NA	CASSQVGPRGGNTIYF	TGCGCCAGCAGCCAAGTCGGCCCCCGGGGCGGAAACACCATATATTTT
NA	TRBV6-1	TRBJ2-5	NA	CASSRIGETQYF	TGTGCCAGCAGTAGGATCGGGGAGACCCAGTACTTC
few	TRBV12-3/TRBV12-4	TRBJ2-1	NA	CASSFIDNEQFF	TGTGCCAGCAGTTTTATAGACAATGAGCAGTTCTTC
NA	TRBV28	TRBJ2-7	TRBD2	CASSLNFAGVGEQYF	TGTGCCAGCAGTTTGAACTTCGCGGGAGTCGGGGAGCAGTACTTC
NA	TRBV10-2	TRBJ1-1	NA	CASSDGGAQDTEAFF	TGCGCCAGCAGTGATGGGGGGGCGCAGGACACTGAAGCTTTCTTT
few	TRBV28	TRBJ1-1	NA	CASTREPNTEAFF	TGTGCCAGCACTAGGGAGCCGAACACTGAAGCTTTCTTT
few	TRBV7-9	TRBJ2-1	NA	CASSLPGRDEQFF	TGTGCCAGCAGCTTACCGGGTCGGGATGAGCAGTTCTTC